Given below is one TCR beta chain in context. No antigen is known for it. Trimming shortened V by 8 bases and J by 6 bases, and 11 bases separated the two germline ends. The CDR3 length is 12 residues. Looked up from germline, CDR1 is MNHEY and CDR2 is SVGAGI. Sample barcodes and UMIs were carried by the TCR alpha and TCR beta cDNA libraries that 5'RACE generated with constant-segment primers. In TCRdb, the 5' RACE reads were re-called with MiXCR into one record per CDR3 protein. The sample lists about 430,000 distinct CDR3 sequences, 24% occurring once. The data stem from a study of T-cell memory formation after mild COVID-19. As for the study in general: Largely donor-specific sequence clusters came from a couple of donors.

General study results and limits: There were some responding clones in pre-infection memory, which suggested that cross-reactive memory had joined. Of the contracting clones, CD4+ ones lay mainly in CM and EM, and CD8+ ones in EMRA.

The V and J genes are TRBV6-5 and TRBJ2-1; D is ambiguous. Input material: PBMCs or a T cell subset sorted from them (not recorded which). The clonotype was recovered from an adult woman who had mild COVID-19 (a few samples of this study predate the infection). Cell type and time point are not known. CDR3 in amino acids: CASEKLRNEQFF. Here the CDR3 DNA reads TGTGCCAGCGAAAAACTTCGCAATGAGCAGTTCTTC.